This T cell receptor (beta chain) comes out of a study of T cells in Graves' hyperthyroidism and ophthalmopathy. This clonotype occurred many times. Using RNA transcripts as the source, TCR beta CDR3 regions were amplified. RT-PCR in the first round (using the HTBI primer set) targeted the TCR CDR3. TCRdb recomputed calls from the multiplex PCR reads with MiXCR, one row per CDR3 protein. Here the sample spans 400,000 to 600,000 distinct CDR3 sequences, about 16% being singletons. The sample was blood. This sequence was found in a woman aged 25 to 45 with Graves' ophthalmopathy.

The CDR3 DNA follows: TGCAGTGCTAGGGAGCTAGCGGGAGGGTTGGATAACTCCTACGAGCAGTACTTC. Protein sequence: CSARELAGGLDNSYEQYF. This chain uses TRBV20-1 with TRBJ2-7; 12 bases align to TRBD2. The CDR3 runs 18 residues. Germline V gives CDR1 DFQATT, CDR2 SNEGSKA (reference sequence). The V and J ends lost 3 bases and 0 bases, in that order; junction bases with no gene match: 12.